This entry is about one T cell receptor (beta chain). The target of this receptor is not known. No base-level quality is on record; no much larger clone is a single base apart. Samples from volunteer blood donors who had recovered from COVID-19 were contributed by a second Seattle source. Whole blood was collected in K2EDTA tubes by collaborating institutions according to the institutions' own protocols. For TCRbeta analysis, collaborators shipped samples as frozen whole blood, isolated PBMCs, or DNA extracted from either of those sample types. The data were obtained in a study of blood T cell repertoires in COVID-19 (dated by TCRdb to the early 2020s). Study-level background: Collaborator samples came from the United States, Italy and Spain and covered acute and convalescent phases of COVID-19. The dataset comprised deeply sampled blood TCRbeta repertoires from subjects exposed to, actively infected with, or recovered from COVID-19. The material from the prospective study consisted of cDNA or gDNA derived from T cells, B-cell-depleted T cells, or PBMCs. Sample metadata almost always included a de-identified subject ID, COVID-19 status, age in years and sex. The repertoires were released in a freely available public database intended as a resource for research on the immune response to SARS-CoV-2. Samples were obtained from the ongoing ImmuneRACE study (first 160 participants) and from about 1,300 subjects provided by 6 global collaborators. Where HLA class I and class II types were available, the types were taken from metadata supplied by the sample provider, not from assay-based typing. The full study reports these points: The quantity of clinical and demographic metadata differed by source and by participant and was supplied without curation.

The CDR3 has 15 amino acids, counting the end cysteine and phenylalanine. The entry retains the CDR3 DNA only, 45 bases that are in frame from base 1. According to the germline V gene (reference sequence), CDR1 reads MNHNY and CDR2 reads SVGAGI. V loses 1 base at its end and J loses 5 bases; junction bases beyond the gene matches: 5. The immunoSEQ Assay, a bias-controlled multiplex PCR, was used to amplify TCRbeta CDR3 regions from genomic DNA. Turning to the authors' computational methods: The number of nucleated cells in each sample was estimated by amplification of reference gene primers within the assay. Sequence reads were collapsed and filtered to measure the absolute abundance of every unique TCRbeta CDR3 rearrangement. For each sample, productive Simpson clonality was calculated by taking the square root of Simpson's diversity index across productive rearrangements. The source is immuneACCESS, and TCRdb retained only in-frame sequences with V and J called. Part of the clones is not carried over; for the studies checked, unresolved V genes explain less than half of this, and the remainder is unexplained. The V and J calls and the clone size are those of that table, but D and trimming were determined from the DNA. The sample records 200,000 to 300,000 clones, around 89% of which are singletons. Jointly, the top ten make up 0.75% to 1% of the sample.

The chain links TRBV6-6 with TRBJ2-5, with 9 bases in between that match TRBD2. The sequence was collected from a middle-aged woman who had recovered from COVID-19. Sequencing was carried out using peripheral blood. The CDR3 in this case is CASSYWTSALETQYF. The nucleotides are TGTGCCAGCAGTTACTGGACTAGCGCTTTGGAGACCCAGTACTTC.